This T cell receptor beta chain was identified in a study of cytomegalovirus exposure and HLA in healthy donors. Study summary: There were around 390 genotyped donors. Of these, about 81% fell in the genetic ancestry cluster associated with self-reported Caucasian donors. Overall study results and limits: Overall, roughly 160 TCR beta chains were annotated as cytomegalovirus-associated.

The sample holds a few counts of this clone. Its cognate antigen is unknown. PCR amplification relied on 60 Vbeta primers (plus 13 Jbeta primers). Assay: immunoSEQ multiplex PCR; the TCRdb copy retains only in-frame clones and omits some. The repertoire consists of roughly 150,000 clones, with 75% to 80% occurring once and the leading ten covering less than 2%. The receptor's source is a woman aged 30 to 39 in good health and CMV-seronegative. Specimen: PBMCs.

The CDR3 loop is CASGQWPNQPQHF. The CDR3 DNA sequence: TGTGCCAGTGGCCAGTGGCCCAATCAGCCCCAGCATTTT. The chain couples TRBV7-2 to TRBJ1-5, with unresolved D. The V end lost 9 bases, the J end lost 3 bases, and 12 bases lay between the germline ends. The CDR3 contains 13 residues. Per the germline V gene, CDR1 is SGHTA and CDR2 is FQGNSA.